One sample yielded the 23 T cell receptor beta chains listed below, sequenced in a study of cytomegalovirus exposure and HLA in healthy donors (dated 2017 in TCRdb). The library came from the immunoSEQ multiplex PCR assay. For the multiplex PCR, a mixture combining 60 forward primers for TCR Vbeta segments and 13 reverse primers for TCR Jbeta segments was used. TCRdb retrieved this table from immuneACCESS and kept in-frame rearrangements only. Not all clones are present; in checked studies, unresolved V genes account for under half, and no reason is known for the remainder. This sample gives over 100,000 clones in total; around 85% of them show up just once. Of the sample, 2.1% is held by the ten largest clones. Sequences were obtained from PBMCs. These TCRs come from a man aged 30 to 39 in good health and CMV-seronegative.

The V call is TRBV21-1, the J call TRBJ2-3; TRBD1 is the table's D call and was not checked against the DNA. TRBV21-1 is shown as a pseudogene. The CDR3 has 15 amino acids. CDR3 sequence: CASKLGQSHTDTQYF. DNA of the CDR3: TGTGCCAGCAAACTGGGACAATCGCACACAGATACGCAGTATTTT.

The V gene is TRBV7-2, the J gene TRBJ2-6, with D possibly TRBD2 on 7 matching bases. CDR3 length equals 19 residues. In germline, CDR1 is SGHTA, CDR2 FQGNSA. With 1 base removed from V and 4 bases from J, the gap between germline ends came to 20 bases. CDR3 nucleotides: TGTGCCAGCAGCTTAGTTCGAGGGGGGGCCGGTCCCGGGGCCAACGTCCTGACTTTC. The encoded protein is CASSLVRGGAGPGANVLTF.

The chain uses TRBV7-8 and TRBJ2-1; TRBD2 aligns across 11 bases. The length of the CDR3 is 16 residues. CDR1 and CDR2 (germline): SGHVS, FQNEAQ. The V gene end was trimmed by 0 bases and the J gene end by 8 bases; junction bases not matched to a gene: 6. The CDR3 spells CASSLAASGGPHEQFF. The CDR3 DNA sequence: TGTGCCAGCAGCTTAGCGGCTAGCGGGGGGCCTCATGAGCAGTTCTTC.

This clone was detected only a few times. This chain links TRBV2 with TRBJ1-6; D gene unclear. The length of the CDR3 is 14 residues. Germline assignment: CDR1 SNHLY and CDR2 FYNNEI. V gave up 6 bases and J gave up 5 bases, with 11 bases separating them. The CDR3 region is CASSPVGDNSPLHF. The CDR3 nucleotides are TGTGCCAGCAGCCCCGTCGGAGATAATTCACCCCTCCACTTT.

This chain joins TRBV5-1 and TRBJ2-5; TRBD2 is a possible D gene (5 bases). Germline V gene data show CDR1 as SGHRS and CDR2 as YFSETQ. The V end lost 0 bases, the J end lost 4 bases, and 10 bases lay between the germline ends. CDR3 length: 14 residues. The CDR3: CASSLDLSGETQYF. The CDR3 DNA follows: TGCGCCAGCAGCTTGGACTTAAGCGGAGAGACCCAGTACTTC. Using reference TRBV5-1 and TRBJ2-5 for the parts outside the CDR3, the full variable domain is KAGVTQTPRYLIKTRGQQVTLSCSPISGHRSVSWYQQTPGQGLQFLFEYFSETQRNKGNFPGRFSGRQFSNSRSEMNVSTLELGDSALYLCASSLDLSGETQYFGPGTRLLVL.

V usage is TRBV19 and J usage is TRBJ2-7; D possibly corresponds to TRBD2 (5 bases). Germline values: CDR1 LNHDA, CDR2 SQIVND (reference sequence). V gave up 4 bases and J gave up 0 bases, with 10 bases separating them. This CDR3 is 14 amino acids long. In nucleotides, the CDR3 is TGTGCCAGTAGTACCCCGGGGAACTCCTACGAGCAGTACTTC. Translating it yields CASSTPGNSYEQYF.

The chain combines TRBV7-2 with TRBJ1-5; tentative D call: TRBD1 (5 bases). The CDR3 covers 14 residues. The germline CDR1 and CDR2 sequences are SGHTA and FQGNSA. V lost 5 bases and J 9 bases, leaving 17 bases between the germline ends. The CDR3 nucleotides read TGTGCCAGCAGCCCAGCCGCGCGGGGACGGCCCCAGCATTTT. This encodes CASSPAARGRPQHF.

This chain links TRBV28 with TRBJ1-5; a weak D match, TRBD1 (6 bases). Trimming pared 5 bases from V and 6 bases from J, leaving 17 bases between. This CDR3 has 15 amino acids. The germline V gene has CDR1 MDHEN and CDR2 SYDVKM. The CDR3 loop is CASSGQGGSGQPQHF. The CDR3 DNA reads TGTGCCAGCAGTGGCCAAGGGGGATCGGGTCAGCCCCAGCATTTT.

This chain joins TRBV7-2 and TRBJ1-5; tentative D call: TRBD1 (6 bases). Germline CDR1 SGHTA, CDR2 FQGNSA. V was clipped by 4 bases and J by 4 bases, with 14 bases between them. This CDR3 region has 15 residues. The CDR3 region is CASSWGTIGNQPQHF. The CDR3 DNA reads as TGTGCCAGCAGCTGGGGGACAATTGGAAATCAGCCCCAGCATTTT. The variable domain in full, completed from reference TRBV7-2 and TRBJ1-5, reads GAGVSQSPSNKVTEKGKDVELRCDPISGHTALYWYRQSLGQGLEFLIYFQGNSAPDKSGLPSDRFSAERTGGSVSTLTIQRTQQEDSAVYLCASSWGTIGNQPQHFGDGTRLSIL.

This chain's CDR3 is CASSLGPRTSVWETQYF. For the CDR3, the DNA is TGTGCCAGCAGCTTAGGTCCTCGGACTAGTGTTTGGGAGACCCAGTACTTC. The chain is built from TRBV7-9 and TRBJ2-5; 7 bases line up with TRBD2. Per the germline V gene, CDR1 is SEHNR and CDR2 is FQNEAQ (reference sequence). J lost 5 bases, V lost 1 base, and 13 bases had no gene match. CDR3 length equals 17 residues.

Here the CDR3 reads CASSPGQGISDTEAFF. The CDR3 nucleotides read TGCGCCAGCAGCCCGGGACAGGGGATCTCGGACACTGAAGCTTTCTTT. The gene calls are TRBV5-1 and TRBJ1-1, with 10 positions matching TRBD1. CDR1 and CDR2 (germline): SGHRS, YFSETQ. The CDR3 totals 16 residues. The J segment lost 3 bases and the V segment lost 4 bases, leaving 9 bases of the junction unmatched.

In its sample, this clone was seen once. CDR3: CASSDLGRREGGYGYTF. CDR3 DNA sequence: TGTGCCAGCAGTGATCTCGGGAGAAGAGAGGGAGGCTATGGCTACACCTTC. The chain has TRBV6-4 and TRBJ1-2; D is ambiguous. Germline CDR1 MRHNA, CDR2 SNTAGT. Trimming pared 3 bases from V and 4 bases from J, leaving 21 bases between. The CDR3 has 17 residues.

This clone was observed once. This chain connects TRBV5-4 to TRBJ2-3; 9 bases align to TRBD2. This CDR3 spans 16 amino acids. The J segment lost 4 bases and the V segment lost 2 bases, leaving 8 bases of the junction unmatched. Germline V gives CDR1 SGHNT, CDR2 YYREEE (reference sequence). The CDR3 sequence: CASSFTAGGRPDTQYF. The CDR3 DNA sequence: TGTGCCAGCAGCTTTACGGCGGGGGGGCGTCCAGATACGCAGTATTTT.

A single count supports this clone. Mismatch with germline at one junction end may stem from a read error. The V and J genes are TRBV2 and TRBJ2-4; 7 bases map to TRBD1. This CDR3 is 16 amino acids long. In germline, CDR1 is SNHLY, CDR2 FYNNEI. The CDR3 DNA reads as TGTGCCAGCAGCCCGTGGGGACAGTTAGCCAAAAACAGTCAGTACTTC. It is translated as CASSPWGQLAKNSQYF.

The chain uses TRBV6-6 and TRBJ1-1; D might be TRBD1 (5 bases). CDR1 and CDR2 from the germline V gene are MNHNY and SVGAGI (reference sequence). The CDR3 has 14 residues. V lost 7 bases, J lost 1 base, and 13 bases lay in between. The CDR3 reads CASKQGAWNTEAFF. DNA for the CDR3: TGTGCCAGCAAGCAAGGGGCTTGGAACACTGAAGCTTTCTTT.

The chain combines TRBV2 with TRBJ2-7; 14 nucleotides line up with TRBD2. The CDR3 spans 15 residues. V lost 6 bases and J lost 5; bases outside the gene matches: 6. The germline CDR1 and CDR2 sequences are SNHLY and FYNNEI. In DNA, the CDR3 is TGTGCCAGCAGCCGCGGACTAGCGGGGGGACACGAGCAGTACTTC. Encoded protein: CASSRGLAGGHEQYF. The complete variable domain, with remaining parts taken from reference TRBV2 and TRBJ2-7, reads EPEVTQTPSHQVTQMGQEVILRCVPISNHLYFYWYRQILGQKVEFLVSFYNNEISEKSEIFDDQFSVERPDGSNFTLKIRSTKLEDSAMYFCASSRGLAGGHEQYFGPGTRLTVT.

This rearrangement joins TRBV10-3 to TRBJ2-1, with 14 nucleotides matching TRBD2. The CDR3 contains 19 residues. V lost 0 bases, J lost 0 bases, and 4 bases stayed unmatched. The germline gives CDR1 ENHRY, CDR2 SYGVKD. The CDR3 sequence: CAISESGLAGASSYNEQFF. The DNA for the CDR3 is TGTGCCATCAGTGAGTCGGGACTAGCGGGGGCTAGCTCCTACAATGAGCAGTTCTTC.

This clone was counted a few times. The rearrangement links TRBV27 to TRBJ1-2, with D perhaps matching TRBD1 (5 bases). V shed 6 bases and J shed 0 bases, with 14 bases lying between them. The CDR3 loop spans 15 amino acids. CDR1 is MNHEY, CDR2 SMNVEV, per germline (reference sequence). The CDR3 region has the DNA TGTGCCAGCAGGGAGGGACCGGCGCCTAACTATGGCTACACCTTC. This gives the protein CASREGPAPNYGYTF.

This clone was detected a few times. The gene calls are TRBV18 and TRBJ1-2; 8 positions agree with TRBD1. Germline trimming cut 1 base from V and 4 bases from J; bases unmatched to any gene: 14. The length of the CDR3 is 18 residues. CDR1 is KGHSH, CDR2 LQKENI, per germline. The CDR3, as DNA: TGTGCCAGCTCACCACTCAGGGGGCAGGTGGGAGTCGTCTATGGCTACACCTTC. This encodes CASSPLRGQVGVVYGYTF. The full variable domain, in which reference TRBV18 and TRBJ1-2 provide the parts outside the CDR3, is NAGVMQNPRHLVRRRGQEARLRCSPMKGHSHVYWYRQLPEEGLKFMVYLQKENIIDESGMPKERFSAEFPKEGPSILRIQQVVRGDSAAYFCASSPLRGQVGVVYGYTFGSGTRLTVV.

The rearrangement uses TRBV5-1 and TRBJ2-2; a possible D gene is TRBD1 (6 bases). Germline loops: CDR1 SGHRS, CDR2 YFSETQ. V was clipped by 4 bases and J by 3 bases, with 13 bases between them. The CDR3 contains 15 residues. The CDR3 loop reads CASSPPGVDTGELFF. In DNA form, the CDR3 reads TGCGCCAGCAGCCCCCCAGGGGTTGACACCGGGGAGCTGTTTTTT.

V is TRBV25-1 and J is TRBJ2-2; 9 bases align to TRBD1. CDR1 and CDR2 (germline): MGHDK, SYGVNS. V trimming: 3 bases; J trimming: 7 bases; junction bases outside the gene matches: 9. This CDR3 comprises 16 residues. The CDR3 here is CASSDSGTGLVGELFF. The CDR3 DNA reads TGTGCCAGCAGTGACTCTGGGACAGGGTTGGTCGGGGAGCTGTTTTTT.

The genes are TRBV29-1 and TRBJ1-1; a possible D gene is TRBD1 (6 bases). Trimming took 4 bases from V and 4 from J, leaving 13 bases between them. The CDR3 length is 13 residues. Germline values: CDR1 SQVTM, CDR2 ANQGSEA. CDR3 region: CSVAWGQSTEAFF. DNA for the CDR3: TGCAGCGTTGCTTGGGGGCAGAGCACTGAAGCTTTCTTT.

The CDR3: CSVKQATDPYEQYF. The CDR3 DNA sequence: TGCAGCGTTAAACAGGCTACCGACCCCTACGAGCAGTACTTC. The rearrangement joins TRBV29-1 to TRBJ2-7; a possible D gene is TRBD1 (5 bases). Looked up from germline, CDR1 is SQVTM and CDR2 is ANQGSEA. V gave up 5 bases and J gave up 2 bases, with 16 bases separating them. The CDR3 has 14 residues.